This TCR beta chain was identified during a study of T-cell memory formation after mild COVID-19. The CDR3 loop spans 13 amino acids. CDR1 and CDR2 (germline): SNHLY, FYNNEI. V was trimmed by 3 bases and J by 1 base, leaving 3 bases between them. TCRdb re-analysed the 5' RACE reads in MiXCR, keeping a single row per CDR3 protein. Seen here are roughly 150,000 distinct CDR3 sequences, roughly 14% observed once, and the top ten hold less than 15%. This clonotype was recorded many times. This TCR was recovered from an adult woman who had mild COVID-19 (a few samples of this study predate the infection). Cell type and time point are not known. Sequencing was performed on PBMCs or a T cell subset sorted from them (not recorded which). This chain connects TRBV2 to TRBJ2-2; no definite D call. CDR3 nucleotide sequence: TGTGCCAGCAGTGATTGGAACACCGGGGAGCTGTTTTTT. Its translation is CASSDWNTGELFF.